This T cell receptor (beta chain) was captured in a study of human T cells and chemical hapten exposure. At the level of the study: A roughly 2 cm by roughly 2 cm inner upper arm patch received 2% DPC for sensitization. The study enrolled mostly female patients with alopecia areata, totalis or universalis. Findings and limits, study-wide: Once DPC sensitization occurred, TCRs above 1 in 1000 frequency showed no change. Clustering by CDR3 similarity yielded significantly more large clusters from expanded TCRs than controls.

The sample's time point: patch test 2, 6 weeks after DPC sensitization. As for treatment: therapeutic diphenylcyclopropenone sensitization with weekly scalp DPC. CDR3 size: 14 residues. CDR1 is MNHEY, CDR2 SVGAGI, per germline. Trimming cost V 6 bases and J 6 bases, with 14 bases left between them. TCRdb reprocessed the RACE reads with MiXCR, giving one entry per CDR3 protein. The data hold 75,000 to 100,000 distinct CDR3 sequences, with over 7.5% observed a single time. This clonotype has a count of ten or more. Its antigen is still unknown. This material consisted of whole blood, taken in connection with sensitization to the hapten diphenylcyclopropenone (DPC). This TCR derives from a middle-aged woman with alopecia areata. Some clones in this sample may be carry-over from other donors' samples. This sequence joins TRBV6-5 and TRBJ2-2, with a weak D call TRBD2 (6 bases). The CDR3 sequence is CASSPGTYPGELFF. CDR3 nucleotide sequence: TGTGCCAGCAGCCCCGGGACTTACCCCGGGGAGCTGTTTTTT.